This T cell receptor (beta chain) was sequenced in a study of cytomegalovirus exposure and HLA in healthy donors. Study results and caveats: Researchers catalogued over 150 TCR beta chains as cytomegalovirus-associated. Most CMV-associated TCR beta chains appeared HLA-restricted in a later analysis.

Both 60 Vbeta primers and 13 Jbeta primers went into the PCR. How the authors handled the data: Tens of millions of unique TCR beta chains, 9 million to 12 million shared, were counted in a later analysis. Profiling relied on immunoSEQ multiplex PCR, and the TCRdb table lists in-frame clones only, not all of them. The V and J calls and clone size were taken over from that table, and D and trimming were inferred from the DNA. The data show 100,000 to 150,000 clones, about 74% seen once. CDR3 length: 18 residues. The germline V gene encodes CDR1 SSHAT and CDR2 FNYEAQ (reference sequence). The donors comprised healthy bone marrow donors. With regard to this clone: Its specificity is not known. A junction end diverges from the germline sequence, so it may reflect a read error.

This TCR was recovered from a male donor in good health and CMV-seronegative. The chain has TRBV7-7 and TRBJ2-1, with 7 nucleotides matching TRBD2. Sequencing was performed on PBMCs. CDR3 sequence (DNA): TGTGCTAGCAGCTTAGGGGAAAGAGGGAGGGCCGGAGGTAGTGAGCAGTTCTTC. Amino acids: CASSLGERGRAGGSEQFF.